This TCR beta chain was retrieved from a study of graft-versus-host responses after intestinal transplantation. Study findings and constraints: Recipient marrow showed GvH clones, some seen first in ileum or blood.

Concerning this clone itself: Antigen unknown.

CDR1 KGHSH and CDR2 LQKENI come from the germline V gene. V lost 3 bases, J lost 1 base, and 12 bases lay in between. The CDR3 is 15 amino acids. This table comes from immunoSEQ multiplex PCR, and its TCRdb copy is limited to in-frame clones, with some not included. The data show around 120,000 clones, 85% to 95% seen once. The chain links TRBV18 to TRBJ1-2; D unclear. Source: unstimulated CD4+ T cells sorted from spleen or lymph node cells, taken before intestinal transplant. The receptor was isolated from a human donor who received an intestinal transplant. The CDR3 sequence is CASSPSGQINYGYTF. The CDR3 nucleotides are TGTGCCAGCTCACCGAGTGGGCAGATTAACTATGGCTACACCTTC.